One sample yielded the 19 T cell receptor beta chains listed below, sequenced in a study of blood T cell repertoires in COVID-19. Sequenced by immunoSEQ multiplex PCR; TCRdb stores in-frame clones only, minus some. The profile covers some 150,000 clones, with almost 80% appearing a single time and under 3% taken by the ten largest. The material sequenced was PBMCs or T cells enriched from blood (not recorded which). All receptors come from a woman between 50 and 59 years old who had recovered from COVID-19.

DNA of the CDR3: TGTGCCAGCAGCGTAGTCCCCGGGACAGTCTCTGGAAACACCATATATTTT. This gives the protein CASSVVPGTVSGNTIYF. The chain recombines TRBV9 with TRBJ1-3; 7 nucleotides agree with TRBD1. The CDR3 has 17 residues. Germline V lookup: CDR1 SGDLS, CDR2 YYNGEE. Germline trimming cut 0 bases from V and 0 bases from J; bases unmatched to any gene: 6.

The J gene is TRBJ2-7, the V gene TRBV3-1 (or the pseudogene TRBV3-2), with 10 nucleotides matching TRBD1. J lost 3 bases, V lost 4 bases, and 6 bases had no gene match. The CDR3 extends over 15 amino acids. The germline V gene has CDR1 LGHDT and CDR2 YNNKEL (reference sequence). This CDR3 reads CASSPTGQGNYEQYF. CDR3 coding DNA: TGTGCCAGCAGCCCCACGGGACAGGGGAACTACGAGCAGTACTTC.

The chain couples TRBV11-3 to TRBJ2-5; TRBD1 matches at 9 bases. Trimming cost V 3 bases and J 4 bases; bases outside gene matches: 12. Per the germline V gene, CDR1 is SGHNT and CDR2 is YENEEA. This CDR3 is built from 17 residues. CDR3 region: CASSFVYWDREAETQYF. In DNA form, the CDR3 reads TGTGCCAGCAGCTTCGTATATTGGGACAGGGAAGCAGAGACCCAGTACTTC.

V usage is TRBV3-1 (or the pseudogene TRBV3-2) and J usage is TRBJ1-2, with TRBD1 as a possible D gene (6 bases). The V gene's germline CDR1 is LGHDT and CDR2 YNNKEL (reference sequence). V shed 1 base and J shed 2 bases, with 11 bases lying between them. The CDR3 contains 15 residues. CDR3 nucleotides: TGTGCCAGCAGCCAAGTCCTCGACAGGAACTATGGCTACACCTTC. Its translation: CASSQVLDRNYGYTF.

CDR3 nucleotide sequence: TGTGCCAGCAGCCCCCAAAACTCCGGGAACACTGAAGCTTTCTTT. This codes for CASSPQNSGNTEAFF. The genes are TRBV6-5 and TRBJ1-1; D is ambiguous. The CDR3 extends over 15 amino acids. Between the trimmed V and J ends, which lost 6 bases and 1 base, there was a span of 15 bases. Germline V gene data show CDR1 as MNHEY and CDR2 as SVGAGI.

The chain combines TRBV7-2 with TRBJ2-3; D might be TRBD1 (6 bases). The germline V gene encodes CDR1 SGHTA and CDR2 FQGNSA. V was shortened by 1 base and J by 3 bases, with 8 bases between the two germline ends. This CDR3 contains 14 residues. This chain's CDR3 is CASSLEGVTDTQYF. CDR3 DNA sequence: TGTGCCAGCAGCTTAGAGGGGGTAACAGATACGCAGTATTTT.

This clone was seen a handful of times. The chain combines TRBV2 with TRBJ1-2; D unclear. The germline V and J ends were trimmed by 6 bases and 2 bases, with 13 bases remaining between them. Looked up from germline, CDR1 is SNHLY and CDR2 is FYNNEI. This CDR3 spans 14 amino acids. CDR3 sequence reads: CASRTQVSNYGYTF. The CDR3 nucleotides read TGTGCCAGCAGAACGCAGGTATCAAACTATGGCTACACCTTC. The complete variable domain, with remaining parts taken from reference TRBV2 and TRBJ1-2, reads EPEVTQTPSHQVTQMGQEVILRCVPISNHLYFYWYRQILGQKVEFLVSFYNNEISEKSEIFDDQFSVERPDGSNFTLKIRSTKLEDSAMYFCASRTQVSNYGYTFGSGTRLTVV.

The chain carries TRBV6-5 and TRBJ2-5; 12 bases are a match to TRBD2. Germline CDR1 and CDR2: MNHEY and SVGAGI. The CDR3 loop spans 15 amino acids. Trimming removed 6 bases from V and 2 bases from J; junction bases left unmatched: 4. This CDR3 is CASRLAGGVQETQYF. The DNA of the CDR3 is TGTGCCAGCAGACTAGCGGGAGGTGTACAAGAGACCCAGTACTTC.

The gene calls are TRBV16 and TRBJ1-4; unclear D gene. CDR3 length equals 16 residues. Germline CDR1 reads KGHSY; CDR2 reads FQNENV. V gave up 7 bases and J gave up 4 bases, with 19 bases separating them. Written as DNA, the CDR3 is TGTGCCAGCACCCGAACCCCTGGACTGAATAATGAAAAACTGTTTTTT. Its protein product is CASTRTPGLNNEKLFF.

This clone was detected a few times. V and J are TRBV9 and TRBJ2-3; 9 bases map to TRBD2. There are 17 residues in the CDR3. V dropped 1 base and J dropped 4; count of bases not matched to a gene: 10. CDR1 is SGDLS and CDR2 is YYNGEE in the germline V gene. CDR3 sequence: CASSVRAGGTAADTQYF. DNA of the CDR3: TGTGCCAGCAGCGTAAGAGCGGGGGGTACCGCGGCAGATACGCAGTATTTT.

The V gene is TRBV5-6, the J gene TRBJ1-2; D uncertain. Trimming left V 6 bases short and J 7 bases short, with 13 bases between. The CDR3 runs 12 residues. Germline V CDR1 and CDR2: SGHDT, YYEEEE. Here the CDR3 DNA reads TGTGCCAGCACCCGGGAGGTGGCTGGCTACACCTTC. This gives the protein CASTREVAGYTF.

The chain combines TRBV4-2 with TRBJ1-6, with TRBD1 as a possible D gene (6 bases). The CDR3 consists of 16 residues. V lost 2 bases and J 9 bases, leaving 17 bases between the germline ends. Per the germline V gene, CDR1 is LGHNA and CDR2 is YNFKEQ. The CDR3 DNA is TGTGCCAGCAGCCAAAAAACAGGACAGAGAGCTTCACCCCTCCACTTT. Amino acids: CASSQKTGQRASPLHF.

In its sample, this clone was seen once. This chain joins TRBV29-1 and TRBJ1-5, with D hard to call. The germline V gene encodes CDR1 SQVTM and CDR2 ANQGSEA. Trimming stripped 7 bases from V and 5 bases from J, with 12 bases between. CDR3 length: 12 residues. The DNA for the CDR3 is TGCAGCGCCGGGGAAATCGATCAGCCCCAGCATTTT. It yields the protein CSAGEIDQPQHF.

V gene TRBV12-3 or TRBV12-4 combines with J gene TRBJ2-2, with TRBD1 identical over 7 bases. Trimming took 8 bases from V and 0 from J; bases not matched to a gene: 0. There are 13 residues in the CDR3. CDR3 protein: CASDRANTGELFF. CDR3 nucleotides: TGTGCCAGCGACAGGGCGAACACCGGGGAGCTGTTTTTT.

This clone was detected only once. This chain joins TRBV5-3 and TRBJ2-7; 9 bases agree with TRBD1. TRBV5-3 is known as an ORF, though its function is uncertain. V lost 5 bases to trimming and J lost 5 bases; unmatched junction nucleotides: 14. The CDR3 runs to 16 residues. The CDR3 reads CARSQTRDRAIHEQYF. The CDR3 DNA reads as TGTGCCAGAAGTCAGACCCGGGACAGGGCAATCCACGAGCAGTACTTC.

CDR3 in amino acids: CASPRDRGYTF. The CDR3 DNA reads as TGTGCCAGCCCCCGAGATCGTGGCTACACCTTC. V usage is TRBV2 and J usage is TRBJ1-2; no clear D. Germline V lookup: CDR1 SNHLY, CDR2 FYNNEI. Trimming took off 8 bases at V and 7 bases at J, with 11 bases between the two ends. This CDR3 is 11 amino acids long.

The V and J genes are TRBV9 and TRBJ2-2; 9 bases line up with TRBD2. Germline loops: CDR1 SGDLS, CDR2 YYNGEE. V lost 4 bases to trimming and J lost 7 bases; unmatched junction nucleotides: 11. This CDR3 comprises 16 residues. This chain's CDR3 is CASSPEAGGPFGELFF. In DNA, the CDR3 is TGTGCCAGCAGCCCAGAGGCGGGAGGGCCATTCGGGGAGCTGTTTTTT. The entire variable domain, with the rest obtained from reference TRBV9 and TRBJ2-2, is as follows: DSGVTQTPKHLITATGQRVTLRCSPRSGDLSVYWYQQSLDQGLQFLIQYYNGEERAKGNILERFSAQQFPDLHSELNLSSLELGDSALYFCASSPEAGGPFGELFFGEGSRLTVL.

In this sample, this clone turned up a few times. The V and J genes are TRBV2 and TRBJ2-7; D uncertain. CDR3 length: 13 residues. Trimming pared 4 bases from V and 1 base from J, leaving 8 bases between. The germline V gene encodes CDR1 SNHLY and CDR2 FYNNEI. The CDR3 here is CASSAQDSYEQYF. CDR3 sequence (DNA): TGTGCCAGCAGTGCGCAGGATTCCTACGAGCAGTACTTC.

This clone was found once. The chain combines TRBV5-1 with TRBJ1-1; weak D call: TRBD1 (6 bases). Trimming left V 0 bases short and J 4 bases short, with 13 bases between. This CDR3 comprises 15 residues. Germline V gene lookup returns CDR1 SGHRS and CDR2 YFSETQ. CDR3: CASSLVRGASTEAFF. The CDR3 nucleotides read TGCGCCAGCAGCTTGGTTCGGGGGGCAAGCACTGAAGCTTTCTTT.